This T cell receptor (beta chain) came from a study of shared clonotypes between healthy human individuals. Broader study findings: Donor clonotype sharing was expected to depend on sequencing depth.

Positive CCR7 selection of CD45RO-negative cells yielded the naive CD8 cells, and terminally differentiated effector memory CD45RA+ cells were excluded. As processed by the authors: ImmunoSEQ yielded junction-only sequences lacking quality scores, so filtering differed. TCRdb keeps only in-frame clones here, not all; method: immunoSEQ multiplex PCR. The DNA was the basis for D and trimming; V, J and clone size are from that table. The repertoire holds roughly 2 million clones, about 95% seen once, with more than 0.95% in the top ten. A word on this clone: Its antigen remains unidentified.

Trimming at V came to 4 bases and at J to 8 bases, leaving 13 bases not matched to a gene. Germline CDR1 and CDR2: MGHRA and YSYEKL. The CDR3 contains 16 residues. The rearrangement uses TRBV4-1 and TRBJ1-4, with TRBD1 matching over 7 bases. The sequencing input was naive CD8+ T cells sorted from blood. The receptor's source is a man aged 18 to 30 in good health. For the CDR3, the DNA is TGCGCCAGCAGCCCACCCTTACAGGGGATAGGAGAAAAACTGTTTTTT. Residues: CASSPPLQGIGEKLFF.